The rows below give T cell receptor beta chains drawn from one sample of a study of blood T cell repertoires in COVID-19. Assay: immunoSEQ multiplex PCR; the TCRdb copy retains only in-frame clones and omits some. The sample lists about 170,000 clones, around four fifths occurring once. The source material was peripheral blood. The receptors come from a woman at least 80 years old with COVID-19, enrolled during active disease. CDR3s include the opening cysteine and the closing phenylalanine or tryptophan. D genes are given only for firm matches. The listing skips clone size in some rows; elsewhere it reads once, few, many or a size class.

CASVGTGELFF,TGTGCCAGCGTCGGGACCGGGGAGCTGTTTTTT,-,TRBV2,few,TRBJ2-2
CAGQTGNTIYF,TGTGCCGGACAGACTGGAAACACCATATATTTT,-,TRBV19,-,TRBJ1-3
CAISVGNLSTDTQYF,TGTGCCATCAGTGTCGGGAACTTAAGCACAGATACGCAGTATTTT,-,TRBV10-3,-,TRBJ2-3
CASSERDQETQYF,TGTGCCAGCAGCGAGCGGGATCAAGAGACCCAGTACTTC,TRBD2,TRBV11-3,-,TRBJ2-5
CASSFRSGGNEQYF,TGTGCCAGCAGCTTTCGAAGCGGGGGTAACGAGCAGTACTTC,TRBD2,TRBV5-4,-,TRBJ2-7
CASSQERDQPQHF,TGCGCCAGCAGCCAAGAGAGGGATCAGCCCCAGCATTTT,-,TRBV4-1,-,TRBJ1-5
CASSLTRDTGELFF,TGTGCCAGCAGCTTAACGCGAGACACCGGGGAGCTGTTTTTT,-,TRBV11-2,-,TRBJ2-2
CASSIDRTGQRNQPQHF,TGTGCCAGTAGTATAGACCGGACAGGGCAACGGAATCAGCCCCAGCATTTT,TRBD1,TRBV19,-,TRBJ1-5
CASSFGVSYEQYF,TGTGCCAGCAGTTTCGGGGTTTCCTACGAGCAGTACTTC,-,TRBV27,-,TRBJ2-7
CASIRDTAEKLFF,TGTGCCAGCATCCGGGACACGGCTGAAAAACTGTTTTTT,-,TRBV2,-,TRBJ1-4